This TCR beta chain originates from a study of blood T cell repertoires in COVID-19. Study background: Acute-phase and convalescent COVID-19 samples originated in the United States, Italy and Spain. Nucleic acid was either cDNA or gDNA, and it came from T cells, B-cell-depleted T cells, or PBMCs.

V gave up 0 bases and J gave up 6 bases; unmatched junction bases: 6. Germline loops: CDR1 ENHRY, CDR2 SYGVKD. The CDR3 runs 16 residues. In the authors' workflow: Estimates of nucleated cell counts were drawn from the amplification of reference gene primers. The protocol was immunoSEQ multiplex PCR, while the TCRdb copy is restricted to in-frame clones and leaves out a portion. Clone size and V and J calls were adopted from that table, with D and trimming inferred from the DNA. The sample yields some 270,000 clones, roughly 87% seen once. V is TRBV10-3 and J is TRBJ2-2, with 8 bases matching TRBD1. This TCR derives from a woman in her thirties or forties who had recovered from COVID-19. What was sequenced was peripheral blood. This chain's CDR3 is CAISESGDRSAGELFF. Written as DNA, the CDR3 is TGTGCCATCAGTGAGTCAGGGGACAGGTCGGCCGGGGAGCTGTTTTTT.